This T cell receptor beta chain was sequenced in a study of cytomegalovirus exposure and HLA in healthy donors. Study results and caveats: Certain sequence variants were highly shared and formed a cluster, and this cluster was likely a sequencing artifact. Most TCR sequences were uncommon, yet certain public TCRs appeared in many donors.

In regard to this clone: Its antigen is still unknown.

J gave up 6 bases and V 3 bases, and 3 bases lay outside the gene matches. Germline CDR1 reads MGHRA; CDR2 reads YSYEKL. The CDR3 spans 14 residues. Primers included in the PCR were 60 Vbeta and 13 Jbeta primers. The repertoire was sequenced with immunoSEQ multiplex PCR; TCRdb's copy has only in-frame clones and lacks some. The sample shows 60,000 to 70,000 clones, 65% to 75% of them seen only once. J is TRBJ1-2 and V is TRBV4-1; 11 nucleotides match TRBD1. The sample was PBMCs. This TCR was recovered from a middle-aged man in good health and CMV-seropositive. CDR3 coding DNA: TGCGCCAGCAGCCATCAGGACAGGGGGCATGGCTACACCTTC. As protein: CASSHQDRGHGYTF.